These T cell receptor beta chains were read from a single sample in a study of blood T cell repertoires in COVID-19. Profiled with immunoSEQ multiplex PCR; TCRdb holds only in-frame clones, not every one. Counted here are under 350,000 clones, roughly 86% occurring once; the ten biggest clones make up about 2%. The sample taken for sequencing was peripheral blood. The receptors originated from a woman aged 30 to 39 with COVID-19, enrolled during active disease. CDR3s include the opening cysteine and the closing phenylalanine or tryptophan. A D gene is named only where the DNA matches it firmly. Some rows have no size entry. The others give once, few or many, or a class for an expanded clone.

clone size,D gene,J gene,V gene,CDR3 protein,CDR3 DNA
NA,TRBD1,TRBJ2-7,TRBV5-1,CASSLAGTGGYEQYF,TGCGCCAGCAGCTTGGCCGGGACAGGGGGGTACGAGCAGTACTTC
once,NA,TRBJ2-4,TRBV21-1,CASSKGRDRGLPTTKNIQYF,TGTGCCAGCAGCAAAGGGAGGGACAGGGGTCTTCCCACTACCAAAAACATTCAGTACTTC
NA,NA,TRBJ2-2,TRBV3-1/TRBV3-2,CASSLGAVANTGELFF,TGTGCCAGCAGCCTAGGGGCGGTAGCGAACACCGGGGAGCTGTTTTTT
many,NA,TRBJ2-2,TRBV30,CASTRETGELFF,TGTGCCTCTACCCGGGAAACCGGGGAGCTGTTTTTT
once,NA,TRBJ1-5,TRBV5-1,CASSLDSINQPQHF,TGCGCCAGCAGCTTAGACAGCATTAATCAGCCCCAGCATTTT
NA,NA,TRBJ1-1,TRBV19,CASSIDRSLNTEAFF,TGTGCCAGTAGTATAGATCGGAGCCTGAACACTGAAGCTTTCTTT
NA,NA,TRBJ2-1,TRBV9,CASSVGGGSYNEQFF,TGTGCCAGCAGCGTAGGGGGAGGCTCCTACAATGAGCAGTTCTTC
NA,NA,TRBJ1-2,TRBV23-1,CASSQRSSPSGDYGYTF,TGCGCCAGCAGTCAACGATCCAGTCCTTCAGGGGACTATGGCTACACCTTC
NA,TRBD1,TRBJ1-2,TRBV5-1,CASSLDLGTGVFYGYTF,TGCGCCAGCAGCTTGGATCTTGGGACAGGGGTCTTCTATGGCTACACCTTC
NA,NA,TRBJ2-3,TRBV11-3,CASSAGAANTQYF,TGTGCCAGCAGCGCTGGTGCCGCTAATACGCAGTATTTT
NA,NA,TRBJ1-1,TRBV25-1,CASTTGVEAFF,TGTGCCAGCACCACCGGGGTTGAAGCTTTCTTT
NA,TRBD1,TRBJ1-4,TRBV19,CASSDGGTGNEKLFF,TGTGCCAGTAGTGATGGTGGGACAGGGAATGAAAAACTGTTTTTT
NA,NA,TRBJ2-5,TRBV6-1,CASSEGAEKTQYF,TGTGCCAGCAGTGAAGGCGCCGAGAAGACCCAGTACTTC
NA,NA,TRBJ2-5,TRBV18,CASTQGIQETQYF,TGTGCCAGCACTCAGGGTATCCAAGAGACCCAGTACTTC
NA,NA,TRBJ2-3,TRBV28,CASSPPGVPTDTQYF,TGTGCCAGCAGTCCCCCCGGGGTACCCACAGATACGCAGTATTTT
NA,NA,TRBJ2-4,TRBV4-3,CASSQDLRNIQYF,TGCGCCAGCAGCCAAGATCTGAGGAACATTCAGTACTTC
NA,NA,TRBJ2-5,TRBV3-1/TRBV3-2,CASSQGLGGQETQYF,TGTGCCAGCAGCCAAGGTTTAGGGGGCCAAGAGACCCAGTACTTC
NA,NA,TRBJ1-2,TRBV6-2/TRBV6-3,CASSPPGVHGYTF,TGTGCCAGCAGTCCACCGGGGGTCCATGGCTACACCTTC
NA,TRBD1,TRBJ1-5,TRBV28,CASTLPGTGEQPQHF,TGTGCCAGCACCCTCCCCGGGACAGGGGAACAGCCCCAGCATTTT
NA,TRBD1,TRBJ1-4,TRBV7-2,CASSRTGQRGSANEKLFF,TGTGCCAGCAGCCGGACAGGGCAAAGGGGATCGGCTAATGAAAAACTGTTTTTT
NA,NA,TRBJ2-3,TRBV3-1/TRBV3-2,CASSHLGRYTQYF,TGTGCCAGCAGCCACCTAGGGAGATATACGCAGTATTTT
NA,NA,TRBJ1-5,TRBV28,CASSLALGGSHQPQHF,TGTGCCAGCAGTTTGGCCCTAGGGGGTTCCCATCAGCCCCAGCATTTT
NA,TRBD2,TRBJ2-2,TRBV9,CASSAPSPSGAYGSGELFF,TGTGCCAGCAGCGCCCCGTCCCCTAGCGGGGCCTATGGGAGCGGGGAGCTGTTTTTT
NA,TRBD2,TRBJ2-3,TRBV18,CASSPPTSGGTDTQYF,TGTGCCAGCTCACCACCGACTAGCGGGGGAACAGATACGCAGTATTTT
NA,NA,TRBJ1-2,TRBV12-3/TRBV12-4,CASRLAGWGYTF,TGTGCCAGCAGGCTAGCCGGGTGGGGCTACACCTTC
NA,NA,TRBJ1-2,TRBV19,CASWDTPGSIYGYTF,TGTGCCAGTTGGGACACACCCGGTTCTATCTATGGCTACACCTTC
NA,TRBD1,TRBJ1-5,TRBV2,CASRELQGAAGQPQHF,TGTGCCAGCAGAGAATTACAGGGGGCGGCAGGTCAGCCCCAGCATTTT
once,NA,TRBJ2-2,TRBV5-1,CASSFQGGNTGELFF,TGCGCCAGCAGCTTTCAGGGGGGGAACACCGGGGAGCTGTTTTTT
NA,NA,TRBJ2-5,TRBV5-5,CASSLVQQETQYF,TGTGCCAGCAGCTTGGTGCAGCAAGAGACCCAGTACTTC
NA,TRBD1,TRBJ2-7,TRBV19,CASRDRGLDEQYF,TGTGCCAGTAGGGACAGGGGGCTCGACGAGCAGTACTTC
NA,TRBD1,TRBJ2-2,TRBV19,CASSKGTGGPGELFF,TGTGCCAGTAGTAAAGGGACAGGGGGTCCCGGGGAGCTGTTTTTT
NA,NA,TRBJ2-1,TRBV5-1,CASSFRLGANEQFF,TGCGCCAGCAGCTTCAGGTTAGGGGCCAATGAGCAGTTCTTC
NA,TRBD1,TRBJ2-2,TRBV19,CASRWPGTGGIFDTGELFF,TGTGCCAGTAGATGGCCTGGGACAGGGGGCATTTTCGACACCGGGGAGCTGTTTTTT
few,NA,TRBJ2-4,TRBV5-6,CASSLVGSNIQYF,TGTGCCAGCAGCTTGGTGGGGAGTAACATTCAGTACTTC
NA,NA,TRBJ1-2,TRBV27,CASSFSFRGVSYGYTF,TGTGCCAGCAGTTTTTCTTTCAGGGGAGTCTCTTATGGCTACACCTTC
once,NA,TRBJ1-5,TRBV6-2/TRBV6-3,CASSNQGRNQPQHF,TGTGCCAGCAGCAATCAGGGCCGCAATCAGCCCCAGCATTTT
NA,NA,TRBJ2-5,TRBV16,CASSLPGGPKETQYF,TGTGCCAGCAGCCTTCCCGGAGGTCCGAAAGAGACCCAGTACTTC
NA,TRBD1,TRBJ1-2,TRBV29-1,CSVNPDRGPVGSYTF,TGCAGCGTTAACCCGGACAGGGGGCCTGTTGGTAGCTACACCTTC
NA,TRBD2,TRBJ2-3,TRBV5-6,CASSLGGGNTDTQYF,TGTGCCAGCAGCCTAGGCGGGGGGAACACAGATACGCAGTATTTT
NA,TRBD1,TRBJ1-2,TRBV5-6,CASSDWTGGNGYTF,TGTGCCAGCAGCGACTGGACAGGGGGTAATGGCTACACCTTC
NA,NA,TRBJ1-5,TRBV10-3,CAISDINQPQHF,TGTGCCATCAGTGATATCAATCAGCCCCAGCATTTT
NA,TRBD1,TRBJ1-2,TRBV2,CASSEALGQSFRGYTF,TGTGCCAGCAGTGAAGCCTTGGGACAGTCCTTTAGAGGCTACACCTTC
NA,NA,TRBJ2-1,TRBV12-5,CASGLLASGLEQFF,TGTGCTAGTGGGTTACTAGCCTCAGGGTTAGAGCAGTTCTTC
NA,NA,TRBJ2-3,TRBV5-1,CASSLAGKGTDTQYF,TGCGCCAGCAGCTTGGCGGGGAAGGGCACAGATACGCAGTATTTT
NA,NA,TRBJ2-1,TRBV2,CASSEALSGQFF,TGTGCCAGCAGTGAAGCTCTTAGCGGGCAGTTCTTC
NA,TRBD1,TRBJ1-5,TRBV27,CASSDRGSQPQHF,TGTGCCAGCAGTGACAGGGGTAGTCAGCCCCAGCATTTT
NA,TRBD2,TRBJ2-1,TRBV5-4,CASSLEGGGAFEQFF,TGTGCCAGCAGCTTGGAAGGCGGGGGGGCCTTTGAGCAGTTCTTC
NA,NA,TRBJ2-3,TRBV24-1,CATSDQGSTDTQYF,TGTGCCACCAGTGATCAGGGGTCCACAGATACGCAGTATTTT
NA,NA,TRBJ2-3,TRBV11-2,CASTLLGGPVDTQYF,TGTGCCAGCACCCTGTTGGGGGGGCCTGTAGATACGCAGTATTTT
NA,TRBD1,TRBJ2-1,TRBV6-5,CASSRYRGPLDEQFF,TGTGCCAGCAGCAGATACAGGGGGCCTCTCGATGAGCAGTTCTTC
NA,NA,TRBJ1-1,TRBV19,CASSFGQHNTEAFF,TGTGCCAGTAGTTTCGGACAGCACAACACTGAAGCTTTCTTT
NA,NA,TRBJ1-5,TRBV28,CASRSGTRGVYSNQPQHF,TGTGCCAGCAGGTCGGGGACACGGGGCGTTTATAGCAATCAGCCCCAGCATTTT
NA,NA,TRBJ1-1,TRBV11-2,CASSRGKTEAFF,TGTGCCAGCAGCCGGGGTAAAACTGAAGCTTTCTTT
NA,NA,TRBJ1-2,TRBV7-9,CASSLLESSITGYTF,TGTGCCAGCAGCCTATTAGAGAGTTCTATCACTGGCTACACCTTC
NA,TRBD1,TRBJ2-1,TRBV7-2,CASSPGGDRREQFF,TGTGCCAGCAGCCCAGGGGGAGATCGAAGGGAGCAGTTCTTC